What follows is one TCR beta chain and its context. Clones were sequenced by immunoSEQ multiplex PCR, and TCRdb holds only the in-frame ones, with some missing. The table has about 78,000 clones, roughly 92% seen once. This specimen comes from a study of OX40 agonist ivuxolimab in advanced cancers. Study context: It was ivuxolimab, an agonistic anti-OX40 (CD134) antibody, that patients were treated with. The patients received ivuxolimab by intravenous route every 2 weeks at 0.01 to 10 mg/kg. A mean age of roughly 60 years, range roughly 20 to 80, was recorded, and under 85% were male. Three patients had partial responses: one hepatocellular carcinoma, two cutaneous melanoma.

This receptor was taken from an adult with an advanced solid tumor such as melanoma, head and neck, liver or kidney cancer. The material was CD4+ or CD8+ T cells sorted from blood, obtained in a trial of the OX40 agonist ivuxolimab.

This chain's CDR3 is CAISESRGNTGELFF. CDR3 bases: TGTGCCATCAGTGAGTCTAGAGGGAACACCGGGGAGCTGTTTTTT. J is TRBJ2-2 and V is TRBV10-3; D is ambiguous. Germline-derived CDR1 and CDR2 are ENHRY and SYGVKD. This CDR3 has 15 residues. Trimming removed 0 bases from V and 1 base from J, with 6 bases in between.